This T cell receptor (beta chain) was identified in a study of early T cells in non-severe SARS-CoV-2 infection. After removal of 3 bases from V and 2 bases from J, the junction contained 6 bases not matched to a gene. CDR3 length: 15 amino acids. Germline CDR1 LGHDT, CDR2 YNNKEL (reference sequence). This clonotype was picked up many times. Its specificity is not known. Study results and caveats: Anti-spike CD8 responses were favored by VDJdb matching, which missed private and CD4 specificities.

Individual cDNA molecules were tagged with unique molecular identifiers, the study reported. TCRdb redid the calling of the 5' RACE reads with MiXCR, one entry per CDR3 protein. This table holds over 50,000 distinct CDR3 sequences, under 14% found once. The chain joins TRBV3-1 to TRBJ1-2; 7 positions match TRBD1. This receptor was identified in an adult who was a healthcare worker with PCR-confirmed SARS-CoV-2 infection or an uninfected control (not recorded which). Sequences were obtained from whole blood. CDR3 residues: CASSQKGQWNYGYTF. The CDR3 DNA follows: TGTGCCAGCAGCCAGAAGGGACAGTGGAACTATGGCTACACCTTC. Combining the CDR3 with reference TRBV3-1 and TRBJ1-2 gives the whole variable domain DTAVSQTPKYLVTQMGNDKSIKCEQNLGHDTMYWYKQDSKKFLKIMFSYNNKELIINETVPNRFSPKSPDKAHLNLHINSLELGDSAVYFCASSQKGQWNYGYTFGSGTRLTVV.